Reported below is one T cell receptor beta chain. The data were taken from a study of T cell changes during pregnancy in multiple sclerosis. Libraries were prepared by immunoSEQ multiplex PCR; TCRdb keeps only in-frame clonotypes and omits some of them. In the table there are roughly 42,000 clones, about 88% of which are singletons. The CDR3 length is 16 residues. V lost 1 base to trimming and J lost 5 bases; unmatched junction nucleotides: 8. In germline, CDR1 is SEHNR, CDR2 FQNEAQ (reference sequence). The clonotype was recovered from a female donor with multiple sclerosis, enrolled in a pregnancy study. The sequencing used CD4+ T cells from peripheral blood mononuclear cells, collected in the first trimester of pregnancy. The V call is TRBV7-9, the J call TRBJ1-2, with 9 nucleotides matching TRBD1. The CDR3: CASSLGVGTGKYGYTF. The CDR3 DNA follows: TGTGCCAGCAGCTTAGGGGTGGGGACAGGGAAGTATGGCTACACCTTC.